Presented here are 8 T cell receptor beta chains from one specimen sequenced in a study of blood T cell repertoires in COVID-19. Generated by immunoSEQ multiplex PCR, the TCRdb table keeps only in-frame clones and is missing some. The sample holds 35,000 to 50,000 clones, around 88% seen once. The specimen sequenced was peripheral blood. These TCRs come from a human donor in a cohort sampled during active COVID-19.

This sequence joins TRBV30 and TRBJ1-2; D is possibly TRBD1 (6 bases). Germline V gene sequence: CDR1 GTSNPN, CDR2 SVGIG (reference sequence). CDR3 length equals 14 residues. Trimming took off 3 bases at V and 4 bases at J, with 15 bases between the two ends. This CDR3 reads CAWRNRVGTYGYTF. The CDR3, as DNA: TGTGCCTGGAGGAACAGGGTTGGGACCTATGGCTACACCTTC. Full variable domain (outside the CDR3, taken from reference TRBV30 and TRBJ1-2): SQTIHQWPATLVQPVGSPLSLECTVEGTSNPNLYWYRQAAGRGLQLLFYSVGIGQISSEVPQNLSASRPQDRQFILSSKKLLLSDSGFYLCAWRNRVGTYGYTFGSGTRLTVV.

V and J are TRBV2 and TRBJ2-7; TRBD2 agrees at 11 bases. The CDR3 is made up of 17 amino acids. Germline CDR1 and CDR2: SNHLY and FYNNEI. The J segment lost 1 base and the V segment lost 4 bases, leaving 9 bases of the junction unmatched. DNA for the CDR3: TGTGCCAGCAGTGTACCCTCTACTAGCGGGAGTTCCTACGAGCAGTACTTC. This codes for CASSVPSTSGSSYEQYF.

The chain carries TRBV6-5 and TRBJ1-2, with D tentatively TRBD1 (5 bases). V lost 7 bases to trimming and J lost 8 bases, with 20 bases between them. CDR1 and CDR2 (germline): MNHEY, SVGAGI. The CDR3 has 14 amino acids. CDR3 amino acids: CASTPGRGGRGYTF. The CDR3 DNA reads TGTGCCAGCACCCCCGGTCGGGGGGGAAGAGGCTACACCTTC.

The V call is TRBV27, the J call TRBJ2-3; 13 bases are a match to TRBD2. The CDR3 runs to 22 residues. The germline gives CDR1 MNHEY, CDR2 SMNVEV (reference sequence). The V and J ends lost 2 bases and 3 bases, in that order; junction bases with no gene match: 20. The CDR3 nucleotides are TGTGCCAGCAGTTTAAAAGGAGTCCGACTAGCGGGAGGTGATGCGAGGACAGATACGCAGTATTTT. Residues: CASSLKGVRLAGGDARTDTQYF.

J is TRBJ2-3 and V is TRBV4-1, with TRBD1 identical over 10 bases. V shed 4 bases and J 3 bases; nucleotides not matched to a gene: 1. From germline, CDR1 is MGHRA and CDR2 YSYEKL. This CDR3 comprises 14 residues. CDR3 DNA sequence: TGCGCCAGCAGCCGGACAGGGGGGACAGATACGCAGTATTTT. This encodes CASSRTGGTDTQYF.

V is TRBV2 and J is TRBJ2-1; 8 bases line up with TRBD2. Germline V gene sequence: CDR1 SNHLY, CDR2 FYNNEI. This CDR3 comprises 15 residues. V gave up 3 bases and J gave up 7 bases; unmatched junction bases: 8. CDR3: CASSDWAGGKNEQFF. The CDR3, as DNA: TGTGCCAGCAGTGATTGGGCGGGGGGTAAGAATGAGCAGTTCTTC.

The chain has TRBV23-1 and TRBJ1-2; 12 bases match TRBD1. TRBV23-1 is placed among ORFs of uncertain function. This CDR3 has 15 residues. The ends lost 6 bases at V and 4 bases at J; junction bases unmatched: 6. The CDR3 sequence is CASSRDRGHIYGYTF. The CDR3 nucleotides are TGCGCCAGCAGCCGGGACAGGGGGCATATCTATGGCTACACCTTC.

This chain joins TRBV2 and TRBJ2-5; TRBD1 matches 9 bases. Germline V lookup: CDR1 SNHLY, CDR2 FYNNEI. This CDR3 is 13 amino acids long. Trimming at V came to 8 bases and at J to 7 bases, leaving 8 bases not matched to a gene. The CDR3 sequence is CASATGGSGTQYF. The DNA for the CDR3 is TGTGCCAGCGCGACAGGGGGATCGGGGACCCAGTACTTC.